This T cell receptor beta chain was captured by sequencing in a study of CD8 T cells in ankylosing spondylitis. Findings and caveats of the study: It appeared that ankylosing spondylitis blood was characterized by a TCR beta motif of several highly homologous variants.

Turning to this clonotype: Its cognate antigen is unknown.

TCRdb itself ran the 5' RACE reads through MiXCR, one entry per CDR3 protein. The top ten clones hold under 1.2% of a sample with hundreds of thousands of distinct CDR3 sequences, 17% of them seen once. V shed 10 bases and J shed 8 bases, with 15 bases lying between them. This CDR3 has 12 residues. The germline V gene encodes CDR1 LNHDA and CDR2 SQIVND (reference sequence). The chain joins TRBV19 to TRBJ2-4; D is possibly TRBD2 (6 bases). The sequenced sample consisted of blood, either unsorted or a sorted T cell fraction (not recorded which). This TCR was recovered from a male donor with ankylosing spondylitis. The CDR3 loop reads CATRRRGDIQYF. Here the CDR3 DNA reads TGTGCCACACGGAGGAGGGGTGACATTCAGTACTTC. Looking up the rest from reference TRBV19 and TRBJ2-4 gives the full variable domain: DGGITQSPKYLFRKEGQNVTLSCEQNLNHDAMYWYRQDPGQGLRLIYYSQIVNDFQKGDIAEGYSVSREKKESFPLTVTSAQKNPTAFYLCATRRRGDIQYFGAGTRLSVL.